Sequencing of this TCR beta chain was carried out in a study of T-cell reconstitution after alpha-beta-depleted transplantation in children. This clonotype was picked up a small number of times. The germline V gene encodes CDR1 SQVTM and CDR2 ANQGSEA. The CDR3 is made up of 12 amino acids. The V and J ends lost 7 bases and 1 base respectively, with 10 bases between them. Library preparation (for TCRbeta) was performed with unique molecular identifiers. MiXCR, run by TCRdb on the PCR reads, gives a single entry per CDR3 protein. The sample has around 380,000 distinct CDR3 sequences; about a tenth are singletons.

This TCR was recovered from a human donor who donated a stem cell graft to a child with acute myeloid leukemia. The chain uses TRBV29-1 and TRBJ1-1, with D maybe TRBD1 (5 bases). The material was PBMCs from the stem cell graft donor, obtained from the stem cell graft. Here the CDR3 reads CSAGTQNTEAFF. DNA for the CDR3: TGCAGCGCCGGGACGCAGAACACTGAAGCTTTCTTT.